This T cell receptor beta chain stems from a study of radiotherapy plus CTLA-4 blockade in lung cancer. Overall study context: Among patients, less than 20% showed objective responses, and about 31% had disease control. General study findings and limits: After treatment with radiotherapy plus ipilimumab, TCR clones that came from the tumor expanded in blood. Reported findings show early blood T cell clone dynamics, with interferon-beta, best predicted response.

Sequencing was performed with immunoSEQ multiplex PCR; in TCRdb, only in-frame clones are kept and a portion is missing. Among some 34,000 clones listed, approximately 72% were seen once. Focal radiation and CTLA-4 blockade (ipilimumab) were tested in chemo-refractory metastatic non-small-cell lung cancer patients. CDR1 is SQVTM and CDR2 is ANQGSEA in the germline V gene. The germline V and J ends were trimmed by 5 bases and 6 bases, with 17 bases remaining between them. This CDR3 region has 13 residues. A note on this clone: As yet, its antigen is unknown.

This specimen was peripheral blood, taken from a patient treated with radiotherapy plus ipilimumab. V and J are TRBV29-1 and TRBJ2-7; D is possibly TRBD2 (7 bases). The sequence came from a human donor with non-small cell lung cancer who had stable disease on radiotherapy plus ipilimumab. The CDR3 spells CSVMGGLAGEQYF. CDR3 sequence (DNA): TGCAGCGTTATGGGGGGGCTTGCCGGCGAGCAGTACTTC.